Sequencing of this TCR beta chain was carried out in a study of cytomegalovirus exposure and HLA in healthy donors (dated by TCRdb to 2017 to 2019). Broadly, across the study: In an earlier analysis of fewer than 750 of the donors, about 260 Gb of sequence data and 95 million to 130 million unique TCR beta sequences from 180 million or so T cells were reported. Of the roughly 420 genotyped donors, 80% to 90% were placed in the genetic ancestry cluster associated with self-reported Caucasian donors. An earlier analysis of around 640 of the donors used high-throughput TCR beta sequencing to judge whether each TCR beta V gene segment behaved as functional or pseudogenic. Among roughly 400 genotyped donors of the cohort, an average of around 220,000 unique TCR beta nucleotide sequences was sequenced per donor, of which roughly 18% were non-productive. A later analysis re-examined previously published TCR beta repertoires from 600 to 700 donors and added high-resolution HLA genotyping to investigate patterns of TCR occurrence. HLA typing included class I and class II loci at four-digit resolution. Because of strong linkage in the cohort, roughly five DR-DQ haplotypes were treated as single units for association and clustering. A separate validation cohort of about 110 different subjects was used in addition to the roughly 720-subject first cohort. Donor age, sex, ethnicity and CMV serostatus were compiled alongside the repertoire data. The study was designed to test whether signatures of past pathogen exposure could be identified by cataloging public T cell receptors. In the later analysis, no new phenotypic data were used to find candidate immune exposures; instead, reliance was placed on TCR beta sequences and their occurrence across donors. The number of typed donors differed by locus: about 629-630 for A, B, C, DRB1 and DQB1; some 540 for DQA1; approximately 600 for DPA1; and 400 to 480 for DPB1. Genome-wide SNP genotypes for about 65% of the roughly 670 donors were used in a later genetic analysis, which treated that subset as a discovery cohort. The T cell repertoires of several hundred subjects were profiled by immunosequencing and related to cytomegalovirus serostatus. High-throughput TCR immunosequencing, statistical association of individual TCRs with disease status, and machine learning were combined to predict cytomegalovirus infection status. Every discovery cohort repertoire had been produced on one sequencing platform. Around 300 gigabases of sequencing data and tens of millions of unique TCR sequences were included in an early release covering roughly 700 HLA-typed donors.

This clone turned up a few times. The clone's antigen remains unknown. No clone much larger than this one lies a single base away; base qualities are absent. In total, roughly 670 healthy bone marrow donors made up the cohort. All cohort members were sampled while nominally healthy, although unrecorded immune exposures were likely present. The donor was CMV seronegative and belonged to the group of approximately 320 seronegative cohort members. A peripheral blood sample was provided by each donor, and peripheral blood mononuclear cells were used for TCR beta sequencing. Genomic DNA extraction from the blood cell samples was performed with the Qiagen DNeasy Blood Extraction Kit. To prepare the library, the immunoSEQ multiplex PCR assay was applied. For the multiplex PCR, a mixture combining 60 forward primers for TCR Vbeta segments and 13 reverse primers for TCR Jbeta segments was used. A multiplex PCR assay on genomic DNA amplified the CDR3 region of rearranged TCR beta genes. On the Illumina HiSeq System, the amplified TCR beta libraries were sequenced as 87-base-pair reads. The published analysis was carried out like this. A later analysis tallied roughly 76 million unique TCR beta chains across the 640 or so repertoires, and 10 million to 11 million of those chains were shared by two or more donors. A nearest-neighbor algorithm error-corrected the raw reads and collapsed the reads into unique sequences, merging closely related sequences to remove PCR and sequencing errors. V, D and J gene segments were assigned by aligning CDR3 sequences to IMGT reference sequences. For a sequence to be retained, at least a six-nucleotide match to both a V gene segment and a J gene segment was required. A rearrangement was called productive if the CDR3 had no stop codons and remained in frame with V and J, and every other rearrangement was called non-productive. CDR3 was defined according to IMGT convention as the region running from the second conserved V-encoded cysteine to the conserved J-encoded phenylalanine. The earlier analysis of about 560 of the donors excluded any sequence lacking an unambiguous match to a single V gene segment. An earlier analysis of 587 of the donors classified V segments as functional when productive rearrangements were above 56.7% and as segregating when the standard deviation between donors was above 5%. A statistical classification framework was developed to diagnose cytomegalovirus status using the catalog of TCR beta chain sequences. In a later analysis, TCR nucleotide sequences were compared against IMGT/GENE-DB human TR gene sequences so that V and J genes could be assigned. In a later analysis, CDR3 sequences and most-parsimonious VDJ recombination scenarios were assigned using the TCRdist pipeline. In a later analysis, each TCR beta chain was defined by its CDR3 amino acid sequence together with its V-gene family, and reads without a unique V-gene family were excluded. As a way to deal with suspected cross-contamination and a sequencing artifact, a later analysis dropped 592 nucleotide sequences that were highly shared and had low generation probability. A later analysis calculated a clonal expansion index for each public chain from normalized within-repertoire ranks of inferred template counts. In a later analysis, generation probabilities were computed using a VDJ recombination model fitted to out-of-frame rearrangements, and the results were checked against IGoR. Hypergeometric tests were used in a later analysis to score TCR-TCR, TCR-HLA and TCR-CMV co-occurrence, with a repertoire-size bias correction applied to the TCR pairs. To estimate false discovery rates, a later analysis permuted the HLA or CMV assignments 20 times. In a later analysis, co-occurring TCRs were grouped using DBSCAN, and TCRdist sequence similarity was added for clustering within HLA-allele-positive subsets. Repertoires with fewer than 30,000 or more than 120,000 public chains were left out of co-occurrence clustering, as were four to six repertoires with anomalous nucleotide sharing. TCRdb holds this immuneACCESS table with in-frame rearrangements only. Some clones are missing; in checked studies, unresolved V genes explain under half, and the rest has no known cause. The V and J calls and clone size come from that table; D and trimming were worked out from the DNA. The sample yields approximately 100,000 clones; roughly 70% were counted once. In total, the top ten clones hold approximately 2% of the sample.

The paper's findings and limits, for the study overall: In a later analysis, TCR association rates were found to vary across HLA loci, with the most associated TCRs seen for DRB1 alleles and the fewest for HLA-C alleles. A later analysis reported that several top co-occurrence clusters appeared linked to parvovirus B19, influenza, CMV and Epstein-Barr virus. Only TCR beta chains were sequenced in this cohort, and the absence of alpha or paired-chain data limited detectable features. Because HLA typing was unavailable for some donors at each locus, only the typed subset was used in association tests. V-gene and J-gene trimming of TCR beta chains was associated with a missense DCLRE1C variant in a later genetic analysis, and the association was replicated in an independent cohort. Correlated functional status among segregating V segments might be attributable to linkage disequilibrium, but an unknown experimental factor could not be ruled out. It was suggested by the authors that the approach could potentially be generalized to other disease states and immunological phenotypes. The sequencing pipeline was judged likely to have produced a cluster of highly shared sequence variants as a technical artifact. In both the original and validation cohorts, the classifier was reported to diagnose cytomegalovirus status with high specificity and sensitivity. The 87-base-pair reads could not distinguish some IMGT-functional V segments, including TRBV6-2 and TRBV6-3, so those segments were excluded. A total of fewer than 200 TCR beta chains were listed by the study as associated with cytomegalovirus. When HLA alleles, especially DR and DQ, strongly co-occurred, TCR associations were difficult to assign to individual alleles. A later analysis found that most CMV-associated TCR beta chains appeared HLA-restricted, with HLA associations seemingly driven largely by CMV exposure. Roughly uniform sequencing depth across donors was assumed in presence/absence analyses, although this assumption may not hold. Most TCR sequences were seen in very few donors, while some public TCRs were found in many individuals. A further reported finding was that TCR beta sequences accurately predicted the HLA-A and HLA-B alleles for most subjects in the first cohort. Because counts were too low, seventeen rarely observed V segments, including chromosome 9 orphons, were excluded from the earlier analysis of around 640 of the donors. A few of the identified cytomegalovirus-associated TCR beta chains were confirmed in vitro to be specific for cytomegalovirus antigens. In a later analysis, about 16,000 TCR beta sequences were associated with specific HLA alleles at a false discovery rate of 0.05. Broadly in line with IMGT annotations, most TCR beta V segments showed up in productive rearrangements about 90% or about 30% of the time in an earlier analysis of a few hundred of the donors. A later genetic analysis reported fewer N-insertions in productive TCRs among donors in an Asian-associated ancestry cluster than the approximately 700-donor mean. Immune exposure information for the cohort was limited to CMV serostatus. Compared with equally common non-associated chains, HLA-associated TCR beta chains in a later analysis were more clonally expanded and had lower generation probabilities.

V and J are trimmed by 1 base and 4 bases, and the gene matches miss 8 bases of the junction. Via the germline V gene, CDR1 is LGHNA and CDR2 YSLEER. The CDR3 spans 16 residues, from the cysteine through the phenylalanine. Only CDR3 DNA remains: 48 bases, in frame from the first base. The sequencing sample was made of PBMCs. This TCR came from a male donor in good health and CMV-seronegative. This chain joins TRBV4-3 to TRBJ2-7; 9 of the junction bases match TRBD1. This receptor carries the CDR3 CASSQVLGQGVYEQYF. The nucleotide sequence reads TGCGCCAGCAGCCAAGTCCTGGGACAGGGCGTTTACGAGCAGTACTTC.